This section outlines one T cell receptor (beta chain) sequence together with its context. This clonotype was counted at least ten times. The target of this receptor is not known. No much larger clone exists at a distance of one base, and base qualities are not known. In the germline V gene, CDR1 corresponds to SQVTM and CDR2 to ANQGSEA. From cysteine to phenylalanine, the CDR3 is 12 amino acids long. Here the CDR3 DNA is all that survives: 36 bases in frame from base 1. V sheds 4 bases and J sheds 10 bases, leaving 16 bases between their ends. The data stem from a study of CD8 T cells in ankylosing spondylitis (dated by TCRdb to 2015 to 2018). With regard to the full study: The study set out to find disease-linked TCR variants by profiling T cell receptor beta repertoires in ankylosing spondylitis patients and healthy donors. The full study cohort comprised 25 ankylosing spondylitis patients and roughly 110 healthy donors. Samples of peripheral blood were taken, and for ankylosing spondylitis patients, synovial fluid was collected as well.

Paper-wide results and their limitations: A CD8+ phenotype was shown by the disease-linked clones, which were found at relatively low frequencies in peripheral blood. Blood from ankylosing spondylitis patients appeared to be characterized by a TCR beta motif made up of 8 or 9 highly homologous amino acid variants. Some motif variants were previously reported in synovial fluid and blood of reactive arthritis patients, suggesting common disease-initiation mechanisms. The disease-linked clones were reported as significantly enriched in matched synovial fluid samples from ankylosing spondylitis patients.

This sample was sequenced with an Illumina HiSeq 2500. Quantitative 5'-RACE with molecular barcodes was the method used to prepare the TCR beta libraries. The original methods were these. A new computational method, built on a probabilistic model of VDJ rearrangement, was used to identify disease-linked TCR variants. In TCRdb, the public reads were trimmed at Q25 with fastp and aligned with MiXCR, with productive beta chains retained. Rows are combined by CDR3 protein, so each entry shows the most common genes and DNA. These V and J calls rely on TCRdb rather than the paper's analysis. The sample has about 210,000 distinct CDR3 sequences on record, around 8% of them singletons. In total, the top ten clones hold more than 4% of the sample.

The specimen sequenced was blood, either unsorted or a sorted T cell fraction (not recorded which). The TCR was taken from a female donor with ankylosing spondylitis or in good health (not recorded which). The chain is encoded by TRBV29-1 joined to TRBJ1-1, and the D gene may be TRBD1, 5 bases matching. The nucleotide sequence is TGCAGCGTTGGGGACTCGGTAGAGGTAGCTTTCTTT. It specifies CSVGDSVEVAFF.